This TCR beta chain was profiled in a study of shared clonotypes between healthy human individuals. Whole-study context: CD8 memory received one plate per donor, CD8 naive two, CD4 memory three and CD4 naive three. Study conclusions and caveats: The study found about 5% of naive CD4 clonotypes shared across a handful of donors.

With regard to this clone: Its antigen is not identified.

Germline values: CDR1 SGDLS, CDR2 YYNGEE. The CDR3 is 16 residues long. Deletions cut 0 bases from V and 0 bases from J, with 11 bases between. The run depth of the assay was deep. Assay: immunoSEQ multiplex PCR; the TCRdb copy retains only in-frame clones and omits some. The table lists 2 million to 3 million clones, over 85% of them singletons. The source material was naive CD4+ T cells from PBMCs. Subset specified: CD45RA+ positively selected. The TCR comes from a man aged 18 to 29 in good health. Some clones in this sample may be carry-over from other donors' samples. The chain recombines TRBV9 with TRBJ2-3, with a weak D call TRBD2 (5 bases). DNA for the CDR3: TGTGCCAGCAGCGTAGATACGGGAACGAGCACAGATACGCAGTATTTT. This translates into CASSVDTGTSTDTQYF.